Following are 12 T cell receptor beta chains from one sample sequenced in a study of T cells after somatic rescue of genetic block. Data came from immunoSEQ multiplex PCR; TCRdb stores just in-frame clones and leaves some out. The table has more than 65,000 clones, approximately 90% seen once. Material: peripheral blood mononuclear cells (PBMCs). The source of these receptors is a man in his thirties or forties.

The CDR3, as DNA: TGTGCCAGCAGCGCCCGAGGAGCCTACGAGCAGTACTTC. This codes for CASSARGAYEQYF. The rearrangement uses TRBV7-2 and TRBJ2-7, with D unclear. The CDR3 runs to 13 residues. Germline CDR1 is SGHTA and CDR2 is FQGNSA. Trimming left V 5 bases short and J 2 bases short, with 10 bases between.

This chain joins TRBV29-1 and TRBJ2-1, with TRBD2 matching 7 bases. The CDR3 runs to 17 residues. V dropped 7 bases and J dropped 5; count of bases not matched to a gene: 20. The germline gives CDR1 SQVTM, CDR2 ANQGSEA. CDR3 DNA sequence: TGCAGCGCCGTGGGGGATAAATGGCTAGCGGCCCACAATGAGCAGTTCTTC. It encodes CSAVGDKWLAAHNEQFF.

This clone was detected only a few times. The V call is TRBV29-1, the J call TRBJ1-1; no definite D call. V was pared by 3 bases and J by 3 bases, with 11 bases between. Germline values: CDR1 SQVTM, CDR2 ANQGSEA. The CDR3 has 13 amino acids. In DNA, the CDR3 is TGCAGCGTTGAGTTAGGATCCCACACTGAAGCTTTCTTT. Encoded protein: CSVELGSHTEAFF.

This rearrangement joins TRBV9 to TRBJ2-7; 7 positions match TRBD1. Germline trimming cut 3 bases from V and 0 bases from J; bases unmatched to any gene: 6. The germline V gene encodes CDR1 SGDLS and CDR2 YYNGEE. The CDR3 totals 15 residues. The CDR3 sequence is CASSEGTESSYEQYF. CDR3 sequence (DNA): TGTGCCAGCAGCGAGGGGACAGAGAGCTCCTACGAGCAGTACTTC. Full variable domain (remainder filled in from reference TRBV9 and TRBJ2-7): DSGVTQTPKHLITATGQRVTLRCSPRSGDLSVYWYQQSLDQGLQFLIQYYNGEERAKGNILERFSAQQFPDLHSELNLSSLELGDSALYFCASSEGTESSYEQYFGPGTRLTVT.

J is TRBJ2-1 and V is TRBV28; D is possibly TRBD2 (5 bases). This CDR3 spans 16 amino acids. The germline V gene has CDR1 MDHEN and CDR2 SYDVKM. The ends were cut back, 3 bases at V and 2 bases at J, with 14 bases in the middle. The chain's CDR3 is CASSFMTAGAYNEQFF. Written as DNA, the CDR3 is TGTGCCAGCAGTTTCATGACGGCGGGTGCCTACAATGAGCAGTTCTTC.

This chain's CDR3 is CASFRGVATDTQYF. The DNA for the CDR3 is TGTGCCAGCTTCAGGGGGGTCGCGACAGATACGCAGTATTTT. The rearrangement uses TRBV6-6 and TRBJ2-3; possible D gene TRBD1, 7 bases. Germline values: CDR1 MNHNY, CDR2 SVGAGI (reference sequence). Trimming cost V 8 bases and J 3 bases, with 15 bases left between them. The CDR3 is 14 amino acids.

V usage is TRBV5-6 and J usage is TRBJ2-1, with D unclear. With 0 bases removed from V and 6 bases from J, the gap between germline ends came to 7 bases. Germline V CDR1 and CDR2: SGHDT, YYEEEE. This CDR3 spans 13 amino acids. The CDR3 coding sequence is TGTGCCAGCAGCTTGGTAATGATCAATGAGCAGTTCTTC. Its translation: CASSLVMINEQFF.

This chain connects TRBV7-6 to TRBJ2-5; 7 nucleotides align to TRBD2. The J segment lost 5 bases and the V segment lost 5 bases, leaving 11 bases of the junction unmatched. Germline V gives CDR1 SGHVS, CDR2 FNYEAQ. This CDR3 has 15 amino acids. CDR3 region: CASSPGSRGSETQYF. The DNA of the CDR3 is TGTGCCAGCAGCCCCGGTTCGCGGGGGTCTGAGACCCAGTACTTC.

V is TRBV7-2 and J is TRBJ2-1; possibly TRBD2 for D (5 bases). V dropped 4 bases and J dropped 8 bases, with 15 bases sitting between them. This CDR3 has 14 amino acids. Germline V gives CDR1 SGHTA, CDR2 FQGNSA. The CDR3: CASSYRKSSYEQFF. CDR3 nucleotides: TGTGCCAGCAGCTACCGAAAGTCTAGCTATGAGCAGTTCTTC.

CDR3 in amino acids: CASSTTYYEQYF. CDR3 nucleotide sequence: TGTGCCAGCAGCACCACGTACTACGAGCAGTACTTC. This sequence joins TRBV7-9 and TRBJ2-7; D unresolved. This CDR3 region has 12 residues. Germline loops: CDR1 SEHNR, CDR2 FQNEAQ (reference sequence). Between the trimmed V and J ends, which lost 5 bases and 3 bases, there was a span of 8 bases.

This clone was seen only a few times. This chain links TRBV7-2 with TRBJ2-7, with D uncertain. The V gene's germline CDR1 is SGHTA and CDR2 FQGNSA. V lost 4 bases and J 1 base, leaving 20 bases between the germline ends. The CDR3 is made up of 17 amino acids. The CDR3 DNA is TGTGCCAGCAGCTCCGTGGGCCTTTGGGGTTCTTCCTACGAGCAGTACTTC. Translated: CASSSVGLWGSSYEQYF.

In this sample, this clone turned up once. V usage is TRBV5-8 and J usage is TRBJ2-2, with 10 bases fitting TRBD1. CDR3 length: 15 amino acids. The germline CDR1 and CDR2 sequences are SGHTS and YDEGEE. V shed 4 bases and J 3 bases; nucleotides not matched to a gene: 3. Here the CDR3 DNA reads TGTGCCAGCAGCACAGGACAGGGGGACACCGGGGAGCTGTTTTTT. Residues: CASSTGQGDTGELFF.